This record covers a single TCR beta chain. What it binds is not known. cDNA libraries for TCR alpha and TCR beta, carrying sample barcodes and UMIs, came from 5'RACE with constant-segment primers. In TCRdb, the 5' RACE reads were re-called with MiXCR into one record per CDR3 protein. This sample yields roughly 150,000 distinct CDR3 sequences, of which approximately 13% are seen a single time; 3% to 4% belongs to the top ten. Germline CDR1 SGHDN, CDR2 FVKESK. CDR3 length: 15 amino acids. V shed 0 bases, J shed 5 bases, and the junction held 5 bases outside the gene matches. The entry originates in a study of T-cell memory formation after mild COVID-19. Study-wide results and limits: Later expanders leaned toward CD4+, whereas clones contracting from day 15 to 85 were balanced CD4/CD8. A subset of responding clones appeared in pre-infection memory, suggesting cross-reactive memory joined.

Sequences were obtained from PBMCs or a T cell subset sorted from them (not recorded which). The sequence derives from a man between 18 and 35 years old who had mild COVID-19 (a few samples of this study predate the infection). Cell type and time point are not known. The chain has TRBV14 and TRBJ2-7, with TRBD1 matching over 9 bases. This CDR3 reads CASSQDRGQGHEQYF. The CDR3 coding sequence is TGTGCCAGCAGCCAAGATAGGGGACAGGGTCACGAGCAGTACTTC.